These T cell receptor beta chains were read from a single sample in a study of cytomegalovirus exposure and HLA in healthy donors. Profiled with immunoSEQ multiplex PCR; TCRdb holds only in-frame clones, not every one. The sample has 80,000 to 100,000 clones; under 75% are singletons. Sequenced: PBMCs. These receptors all stem from a man over 45 in good health and CMV-seronegative. Each CDR3 is given with its conserved first and last residue. Each record gives: D gene, J gene, V gene, clone size, CDR3 protein, CDR3 DNA. A D gene is named only where the DNA matches it firmly. Some rows mark clone size as missing; the rest say once, few, many or name a class of expanded clone.

.,TRBJ1-1,TRBV18,few,CASSPEQGNTEAFF,TGTGCCAGCTCACCAGAACAGGGGAACACTGAAGCTTTCTTT
TRBD2,TRBJ2-7,TRBV19,.,CASSMLGGYEQYF,TGTGCCAGTAGTATGCTGGGAGGGTACGAGCAGTACTTC
TRBD2,TRBJ2-1,TRBV29-1,.,CTGGASGTTPYNEQFF,TGCACTGGGGGGGCTAGCGGGACCACCCCGTACAATGAGCAGTTCTTC
TRBD1,TRBJ1-5,TRBV18,.,CASSPEGRGNQPQHF,TGTGCCAGCTCACCAGAGGGCAGGGGGAATCAGCCCCAGCATTTT
.,TRBJ2-7,TRBV7-2,.,CASSPSLQGYEQYF,TGTGCCAGCAGCCCAAGTCTCCAGGGCTACGAGCAGTACTTC
TRBD1,TRBJ1-4,TRBV2,.,CASSPIRTGSEKLFF,TGTGCCAGCAGCCCCATTAGGACAGGGAGTGAAAAACTGTTTTTT
.,TRBJ2-5,TRBV10-3,.,CAISEISISETQYF,TGTGCCATCAGTGAGATTAGTATCTCCGAGACCCAGTACTTC
.,TRBJ2-1,TRBV28,.,CASSPLATEQFF,TGTGCCAGCAGTCCCCTAGCCACGGAGCAGTTCTTC
.,TRBJ1-5,TRBV15,few,CATSRDHIGADNQPQHF,TGTGCCACCAGCAGAGATCATATAGGGGCAGACAATCAGCCCCAGCATTTT
TRBD1,TRBJ2-7,TRBV15,.,CATSDRDRRHYEQYF,TGTGCCACCAGCGACCGGGACAGGAGACACTACGAGCAGTACTTC
.,TRBJ1-6,TRBV6-4,.,CASSDYPSSYNSPLHF,TGTGCCAGCAGTGACTACCCTAGCTCCTATAATTCACCCCTCCACTTT
TRBD1,TRBJ2-7,TRBV5-1,once,CASNTGTGGSYEQYF,TGCGCCAGTAATACCGGGACAGGGGGTTCCTACGAGCAGTACTTC
TRBD1,TRBJ1-5,TRBV6-4,few,CASSASDRANQPQHF,TGTGCCAGCAGTGCTTCCGACAGGGCCAATCAGCCCCAGCATTTT
.,TRBJ1-1,TRBV7-9,.,CGSSPRGTGNTEAFF,TGTGGCAGCAGCCCCCGGGGGACGGGGAACACTGAAGCTTTCTTT
TRBD2,TRBJ2-7,TRBV9,.,CASSVEASGIYEQYF,TGTGCCAGCAGCGTAGAAGCTAGCGGGATCTACGAGCAGTACTTC
.,TRBJ2-2,TRBV19,.,CASTPVAGELFF,TGTGCCAGTACCCCGGTGGCCGGGGAGCTGTTTTTT
.,TRBJ1-4,TRBV28,.,CASSLTQSSNEKLFF,TGTGCCAGCAGTTTAACGCAGTCTTCTAATGAAAAACTGTTTTTT